A single sample is the source of the 30 T cell receptor beta chains below, sequenced in a study of molecular identifiers for immune sequencing clone quantification. TCRdb re-called the PCR reads with MiXCR, one entry per CDR3 protein. The sample lists about half a million distinct CDR3 sequences, roughly a fifth occurring once. The specimen sequenced was naive CD8+ T cells from blood, with Jurkat cell RNA spiked in. Subset given: FACS-sorted CD8+CD4-CCR7+CD45RA+ naive T cells. Every receptor here comes from a human donor in good health. Some libraries in this study had Jurkat cell RNA spiked in.

This clonotype was detected a few times. This chain links TRBV12-3 or TRBV12-4 with TRBJ1-1; D is uncertain. V was clipped by 5 bases and J by 0 bases, with 10 bases between them. The CDR3 covers 14 residues. As DNA, the CDR3 is TGTGCCAGCAGTGGCTTGACGGTGAACACTGAAGCTTTCTTT. It is translated as CASSGLTVNTEAFF.

This clonotype was found many times. The chain recombines TRBV10-3 with TRBJ2-7, with TRBD2 matching over 9 bases. Looked up from germline, CDR1 is ENHRY and CDR2 is SYGVKD. With V trimmed by 4 bases and J by 5 bases, 6 bases remained unmatched. The CDR3 is 14 residues long. The CDR3 coding sequence is TGTGCCATCAGTGGGGCGGGAGGGCAGGACGAGCAGTACTTC. Its protein is CAISGAGGQDEQYF.

This clonotype has just a few counts. The rearrangement joins TRBV5-8 to TRBJ2-7; 8 bases are shared with TRBD1. The CDR3 runs 15 residues. Losses at the gene ends were 0 bases for V and 5 bases for J; bases not matched to a gene: 7. Per germline, CDR1 SGHTS and CDR2 YDEGEE. This CDR3 is CASSLEGTGWDEQYF. In nucleotides, the CDR3 is TGTGCCAGCAGCTTGGAAGGGACAGGTTGGGACGAGCAGTACTTC.

The chain carries TRBV25-1 and TRBJ2-1; TRBD2 is a possible D gene (5 bases). Trimming removed 4 bases from V and 1 base from J, with 8 bases in between. Germline V CDR1 and CDR2: MGHDK, SYGVNS. This CDR3 has 14 amino acids. The DNA of the CDR3 is TGTGCCAGCAGTGTTGGGGAGTCCTACAATGAGCAGTTCTTC. Residues: CASSVGESYNEQFF.

The J gene is TRBJ2-3, the V gene TRBV3-1; D possibly corresponds to TRBD1 (7 bases). Germline lookup yields CDR1 LGHDT and CDR2 YNNKEL (reference sequence). This CDR3 contains 15 residues. V lost 0 bases to trimming and J lost 6 bases, with 13 bases between them. In DNA, the CDR3 is TGTGCCAGCAGCCAAGAGTCAGGGGGAGGTGATACGCAGTATTTT. This codes for CASSQESGGGDTQYF.

This clonotype was detected many times. V usage is TRBV19 and J usage is TRBJ2-4, with TRBD2 matching 7 bases. J lost 9 bases, V lost 5 bases, and 13 bases had no gene match. Germline CDR1 is LNHDA and CDR2 is SQIVND (reference sequence). The CDR3 extends over 15 amino acids. The CDR3 is CASSPGLSPYGIQYF. CDR3 bases: TGTGCCAGTAGTCCGGGACTATCCCCTTATGGCATTCAGTACTTC.

The genes are TRBV11-2 and TRBJ2-5; 7 bases match TRBD1. J was trimmed by 2 bases and V by 5 bases; bases with no gene match: 8. The length of the CDR3 is 15 residues. The germline V gene has CDR1 SGHAT and CDR2 FQNNGV. CDR3 residues: CASSARPGQQETQYF. The CDR3 nucleotides are TGTGCCAGCAGCGCAAGACCGGGACAGCAAGAGACCCAGTACTTC.

This clonotype has a count of ten or more. The chain couples TRBV6-1 to TRBJ2-3; 9 positions agree with TRBD2. The germline V gene encodes CDR1 MNHNS and CDR2 SASEGT. This CDR3 region has 15 residues. The ends lost 3 bases at V and 7 bases at J; junction bases unmatched: 8. CDR3 region: CASSDRAGGQYTQYF. In DNA form, the CDR3 reads TGTGCCAGCAGTGACAGAGCGGGGGGTCAATATACGCAGTATTTT.

A few counts support this clonotype. The chain carries TRBV7-9 and TRBJ2-3; 7 bases fit TRBD2. V shed 7 bases, J shed 4 bases, and the junction held 11 bases outside the gene matches. Germline V gene data show CDR1 as SEHNR and CDR2 as FQNEAQ (reference sequence). The CDR3 loop spans 15 amino acids. This CDR3 is CASTPYGSGADTQYF. The CDR3 coding sequence is TGTGCCAGCACCCCCTACGGGAGCGGGGCAGATACGCAGTATTTT.

In its sample, this clonotype was seen a few times. V is TRBV7-6 and J is TRBJ2-2, with TRBD2 identical over 15 bases. The CDR3 runs 17 residues. Looked up from germline, CDR1 is SGHVS and CDR2 is FNYEAQ. J lost 5 bases, V lost 5 bases, and 6 bases had no gene match. CDR3 bases: TGTGCCAGCAGCCGGACTAGCGGGGGGGCCTTGACCGGGGAGCTGTTTTTT. Translation: CASSRTSGGALTGELFF.

This clonotype was found many times. The J gene is TRBJ2-1, the V gene TRBV4-1, with 7 bases matching TRBD2. The germline V gene encodes CDR1 MGHRA and CDR2 YSYEKL. V was pared by 2 bases and J by 2 bases, with 3 bases of the junction left unmatched. CDR3 size: 15 residues. CDR3 bases: TGCGCCAGCAGCCAACGAGCGGGGACCTACAATGAGCAGTTCTTC. Translated: CASSQRAGTYNEQFF.

On this clonotype itself: A much larger clone lies one base from this, so it may be a read error. The rearrangement uses TRBV28 and TRBJ1-5, with D perhaps matching TRBD2 (5 bases). The DNA end lines up better with TRBJ2-3; the J call may be wrong. The germline V gene encodes CDR1 MDHEN and CDR2 SYDVKM. The CDR3 contains 14 residues. CDR3 protein: CASRHVDWDQPQYF. The CDR3, as DNA: TGTGCCAGCAGACATGTGGACTGGGATCAGCCCCAGTATTTT.

The table lists this clonotype with many counts. The V gene is TRBV7-2, the J gene TRBJ2-1; perhaps TRBD2 as D (6 bases). CDR3 length: 15 amino acids. The ends were cut back, 5 bases at V and 6 bases at J, with 17 bases in the middle. From germline, CDR1 is SGHTA and CDR2 FQGNSA. CDR3 in DNA: TGTGCCAGCAGCCCCACCCCCGGAGGGTCCAATGAGCAGTTCTTC. Protein: CASSPTPGGSNEQFF.

This chain joins TRBV6-5 and TRBJ2-7; D remains ambiguous. The germline V gene encodes CDR1 MNHEY and CDR2 SVGAGI. The CDR3 loop spans 13 amino acids. V lost 3 bases and J 5 bases, leaving 11 bases between the germline ends. The CDR3 loop is CASSYRGLHEQYF. In DNA form, the CDR3 reads TGTGCCAGCAGTTATCGAGGTCTTCACGAGCAGTACTTC.

The chain links TRBV4-1 to TRBJ2-5; 9 bases map to TRBD1. The V segment lost 6 bases and the J segment 4 bases; nucleotides outside the gene matches: 9. The germline V gene encodes CDR1 MGHRA and CDR2 YSYEKL. The CDR3 length is 15 residues. CDR3 coding DNA: TGCGCCAGCAGGGCCGAGGACAGGGGAGGAGAGACCCAGTACTTC. Translation gives CASRAEDRGGETQYF.

The table lists this clonotype with many counts. The V call is TRBV10-1, the J call TRBJ2-7, with D possibly TRBD1 on 6 matching bases. Germline CDR1 WNHNN, CDR2 SYGVQD (reference sequence). The CDR3 covers 14 residues. V was shortened by 0 bases and J by 5 bases, with 11 bases between the two germline ends. In nucleotides, the CDR3 is TGCGCCAGCAGTGAGTCGTACAGGGTCGACGAGCAGTACTTC. Its protein is CASSESYRVDEQYF.

For this clonotype: A much larger clone differs from this one at a single base, so this may be a read error. It is likely a read error, because the conserved phenylalanine at the end of the CDR3 is missing. The chain has TRBV2 and TRBJ2-3, with D hard to call. Germline loops: CDR1 SNHLY, CDR2 FYNNEI. The germline V and J ends were trimmed by 7 bases and 5 bases, with 16 bases remaining between them. The CDR3 extends over 14 amino acids. The CDR3 DNA reads TGTGCCAGCAACCTCTTCGCTTCAGGAGATACGCAGTATGTT. Its translation is CASNLFASGDTQYV.

Points on this clonotype: Given a much more abundant clone one base away, this may be a read error. The J gene is TRBJ2-1, the V gene TRBV12-3 or TRBV12-4; tentatively, D is TRBD1 (5 bases). The CDR3 consists of 11 residues. The CDR3 loop is CASSQGGEQLF. The DNA of the CDR3 is TGTGCCAGCAGTCAGGGCGGTGAGCAGCTCTTC.

This clonotype was found many times. The V call is TRBV24-1, the J call TRBJ2-1; 9 positions match TRBD2. V shed 4 bases and J 9 bases; nucleotides not matched to a gene: 12. The CDR3 loop spans 16 amino acids. CDR1 is KGHDR, CDR2 SFDVKD, per germline. As DNA, the CDR3 is TGTGCCACCAGTGACCTTGCCTCTGAACTAGCGGGTGAGCAGTTCTTC. Residues: CATSDLASELAGEQFF.

In its sample, this clonotype was seen once. The junction departs from germline at one end; a sequencing error may be responsible. The chain joins TRBV6-5 to TRBJ2-2, with a weak D call TRBD2 (5 bases). CDR3 length equals 17 residues. Germline lookup yields CDR1 MNHEY and CDR2 SVGAGI. The CDR3 nucleotides read TGTGCCGGCAGTTACTCGAGAGGTGCGGGGAACACCGGGGAGCTGTTTTTT. It specifies CAGSYSRGAGNTGELFF.

The chain uses TRBV3-1 and TRBJ1-2, with no clear D. This CDR3 is 15 amino acids long. Germline V CDR1 and CDR2: LGHDT, YNNKEL (reference sequence). V lost 4 bases to trimming and J lost 4 bases, with 16 bases between them. The CDR3 reads CASSPLGPGGYGYTF. Written as DNA, the CDR3 is TGTGCCAGCAGCCCCCTGGGTCCGGGAGGCTATGGCTACACCTTC.

This chain uses TRBV6-2 or TRBV6-3 with TRBJ1-1, with 9 bases matching TRBD1. This CDR3 is built from 14 residues. Germline lookup yields CDR1 MNHEY and CDR2 SVGEGT. V was clipped by 8 bases and J by 5 bases; unmatched bases: 9. CDR3 residues: CASGRTGVMTEAFF. CDR3 sequence (DNA): TGTGCCAGCGGCAGGACAGGGGTTATGACTGAAGCTTTCTTT.

This chain connects TRBV30 to TRBJ2-1, with a possible D match to TRBD2 (5 bases). The V end was cut by 8 bases, the J end by 0 bases, with 11 bases between. Germline V gives CDR1 GTSNPN, CDR2 SVGIG (reference sequence). The CDR3 spans 13 residues. The CDR3 DNA is TGTGCCAAAGGGAGTAGCTCCTACAATGAGCAGTTCTTC. It codes for CAKGSSSYNEQFF.

This clonotype has at least ten counts. This chain links TRBV27 with TRBJ2-7; TRBD1 is a possible D gene (6 bases). The germline V and J ends were trimmed by 4 bases and 3 bases, with 10 bases remaining between them. The CDR3 is made up of 13 amino acids. Germline CDR1 MNHEY, CDR2 SMNVEV (reference sequence). CDR3 bases: TGTGCCAGCAGTTCCCCGGACAGCTACGAGCAGTACTTC. It encodes CASSSPDSYEQYF.

This clonotype was detected a few times. This chain uses TRBV30 with TRBJ2-7; D is ambiguous. From germline, CDR1 is GTSNPN and CDR2 SVGIG (reference sequence). The germline V and J ends were trimmed by 5 bases and 3 bases, with 11 bases remaining between them. This CDR3 has 12 amino acids. The CDR3: CAWDKYFYEQYF. Here the CDR3 DNA reads TGTGCCTGGGACAAGTACTTCTACGAGCAGTACTTC.

This chain uses TRBV4-1 with TRBJ2-5; D may be TRBD2 (6 bases). From germline, CDR1 is MGHRA and CDR2 YSYEKL. Trimming left V 4 bases short and J 0 bases short, with 18 bases between. The CDR3 has 17 amino acids. The CDR3 bases are TGCGCCAGCAGCCGGAAAACGGGGACTGAGTACCAAGAGACCCAGTACTTC. It is translated as CASSRKTGTEYQETQYF.

This clonotype was picked up one time. The chain is built from TRBV14 and TRBJ1-2, with D perhaps matching TRBD1 (6 bases). The CDR3 is 17 residues long. Germline CDR1 and CDR2: SGHDN and FVKESK. Deletions cut 4 bases from V and 1 base from J, with 19 bases between. CDR3 sequence (DNA): TGTGCCAGCAGCCTTCGAACTACAGGGCTAATTAACTATGGCTACACCTTC. Protein product: CASSLRTTGLINYGYTF.

The sample holds many counts of this clonotype. The chain links TRBV18 to TRBJ2-3, with D possibly called TRBD1 or TRBD2 (5 bases each). Germline V gene data show CDR1 as KGHSH and CDR2 as LQKENI. The V end lost 3 bases, the J end lost 4 bases, and 17 bases lay between the germline ends. The CDR3 has 16 residues. The CDR3 loop reads CASSPRMTRGADTQYF. As DNA, the CDR3 is TGTGCCAGCTCACCGAGAATGACTCGAGGGGCAGATACGCAGTATTTT.

The chain has TRBV2 and TRBJ2-5; possible D gene TRBD2, 6 bases. Germline V gene sequence: CDR1 SNHLY, CDR2 FYNNEI. The CDR3 is 18 amino acids. V lost 0 bases and J lost 2, with 19 bases in between. The CDR3 coding sequence is TGTGCCAGCAGTGAAGCGGGAGGCAGGGAAGTGGAGCAAGAGACCCAGTACTTC. This gives the protein CASSEAGGREVEQETQYF.

This clonotype was picked up many times. The CDR3 protein is CSSEGALSDTQYF. For the CDR3, the DNA is TGCAGCTCCGAGGGGGCCTTATCCGATACGCAGTATTTT. This rearrangement joins TRBV29-1 to TRBJ2-3, with 7 bases matching TRBD1. CDR1 is SQVTM and CDR2 is ANQGSEA in the germline V gene. The ends lost 8 bases at V and 6 bases at J; junction bases unmatched: 11. The CDR3 runs to 13 residues.